These 19 T cell receptor beta chains share one sample of origin, sequenced in a study of cytomegalovirus exposure and HLA in healthy donors. PCR used 60 Vbeta primers and 13 Jbeta primers. The protocol was immunoSEQ multiplex PCR, while the TCRdb copy is restricted to in-frame clones and leaves out a portion. The sample lists about 98,000 clones; approximately 82% were seen once. What was sequenced was PBMCs. The receptors here all came from a female donor in good health and CMV-seropositive.

The chain combines TRBV2 with TRBJ2-5, with TRBD2 matching over 16 bases. Germline V gives CDR1 SNHLY, CDR2 FYNNEI. CDR3 length: 21 amino acids. The J segment lost 0 bases and the V segment lost 6 bases, leaving 16 bases of the junction unmatched. Here the CDR3 reads CASRRTGGLAGGLSYQETQYF. The CDR3 nucleotides read TGTGCCAGCAGGAGGACAGGGGGACTAGCGGGGGGGCTTTCGTACCAAGAGACCCAGTACTTC.

A remark on this clone: The conserved phenylalanine or tryptophan is not found at the CDR3 terminus, so this likely reflects a read error. The chain links TRBV15 to TRBJ1-5; the D is unclear. The CDR3 is made up of 16 amino acids. V shed 1 base and J shed 0 bases, with 10 bases lying between them. The germline V gene encodes CDR1 LNHNV and CDR2 YYDKDF (reference sequence). The DNA for the CDR3 is TGTGCCACCAGCAGAGGCGGTGAGATTAGCAATCAGCCCCAGCATCTT. It codes for CATSRGGEISNQPQHL.

The chain employs TRBV11-3 and TRBJ2-1; D unclear. The CDR3 is made up of 12 amino acids. V dropped 2 bases and J dropped 5 bases, with 4 bases sitting between them. Per the germline V gene, CDR1 is SGHNT and CDR2 is YENEEA. Here the CDR3 DNA reads TGTGCCAGCAGCTTATTTAACAATGAGCAGTTCTTC. Translation gives CASSLFNNEQFF.

The rearrangement joins TRBV6-1 to TRBJ2-1; D is perhaps TRBD2 (7 bases). V lost 6 bases and J 4 bases, leaving 16 bases between the germline ends. Germline V lookup: CDR1 MNHNS, CDR2 SASEGT. CDR3 length: 15 amino acids. DNA of the CDR3: TGTGCCAGCAGCAAGTGGGAGGGGGGGTACAATGAGCAGTTCTTC. It is translated as CASSKWEGGYNEQFF.

The V call is TRBV30, the J call TRBJ1-4, with 7 bases aligning to TRBD1. Trimming cost V 5 bases and J 7 bases; bases outside gene matches: 4. CDR3 size: 12 residues. In germline, CDR1 is GTSNPN, CDR2 SVGIG (reference sequence). The CDR3 region has the DNA TGTGCCTGGGGAGGGACAGTTGAAAAACTGTTTTTT. Translated: CAWGGTVEKLFF.

V gene TRBV9 combines with J gene TRBJ1-6; weak D call: TRBD1 (5 bases). The CDR3 contains 18 residues. Deletions cut 2 bases from V and 5 bases from J, with 20 bases between. CDR1 and CDR2 (germline): SGDLS, YYNGEE. CDR3 DNA sequence: TGTGCCAGCAGCGTGAGCCCCCAGGGCCTTTGGGATAATTCACCCCTCCACTTT. It specifies CASSVSPQGLWDNSPLHF.

The chain uses TRBV6-1 and TRBJ2-3; 10 bases are a match to TRBD2. Germline V gene lookup returns CDR1 MNHNS and CDR2 SASEGT. V lost 0 bases and J lost 0; bases outside the gene matches: 3. The CDR3 sequence is 17 residues long. For the CDR3, the DNA is TGTGCCAGCAGTGAAGCCTGGACTAGCGGAAGCACAGATACGCAGTATTTT. Translated, it gives CASSEAWTSGSTDTQYF.

The sample holds a few counts of this clone. The chain is built from TRBV27 and TRBJ1-5; no clear D gene. V gave up 0 bases and J gave up 7 bases, with 7 bases separating them. The CDR3 loop spans 13 amino acids. Germline lookup yields CDR1 MNHEY and CDR2 SMNVEV (reference sequence). CDR3 nucleotide sequence: TGTGCCAGCAGTTTATCGGGCCTACAGCCCCAGCATTTT. Encoded protein: CASSLSGLQPQHF.

This rearrangement joins TRBV10-1 to TRBJ2-5; a weak D match, TRBD2 (6 bases). The CDR3 runs to 17 residues. CDR1 is WNHNN, CDR2 SYGVQD, per germline (reference sequence). V was shortened by 0 bases and J by 4 bases, with 18 bases between the two germline ends. The CDR3 nucleotides read TGCGCCAGCAGTGAGTCGACTCCGGAGGGGCGCAGAGAGACCCAGTACTTC. Translation gives CASSESTPEGRRETQYF.

This sequence joins TRBV7-2 and TRBJ2-1; D perhaps matches TRBD1 (5 bases). The germline V gene encodes CDR1 SGHTA and CDR2 FQGNSA. Trimming took off 4 bases at V and 5 bases at J, with 12 bases between the two ends. The CDR3 sequence is 14 residues long. CDR3 in amino acids: CASSSYRRNNEQFF. For the CDR3, the DNA is TGTGCCAGCAGCTCGTACAGGCGGAACAATGAGCAGTTCTTC. Full variable domain (rest looked up from reference TRBV7-2 and TRBJ2-1): GAGVSQSPSNKVTEKGKDVELRCDPISGHTALYWYRQSLGQGLEFLIYFQGNSAPDKSGLPSDRFSAERTGGSVSTLTIQRTQQEDSAVYLCASSSYRRNNEQFFGPGTRLTVL.

The chain combines TRBV7-9 with TRBJ2-5, with TRBD1 matching 9 bases. Germline CDR1 SEHNR, CDR2 FQNEAQ (reference sequence). Trimming took 2 bases from V and 2 from J; bases not matched to a gene: 15. The CDR3 loop spans 19 amino acids. The chain's CDR3 is CASSLRVGQGSINQETQYF. CDR3 nucleotide sequence: TGTGCCAGCAGCTTACGGGTGGGACAGGGTTCCATAAATCAAGAGACCCAGTACTTC.

J is TRBJ2-5 and V is TRBV5-1; D possibly corresponds to TRBD1 (6 bases). Trimming stripped 4 bases from V and 2 bases from J, with 18 bases between. Germline V gives CDR1 SGHRS, CDR2 YFSETQ. This CDR3 region has 16 residues. In DNA, the CDR3 is TGCGCCAGCAGCGGAACGACAGGCTCAAGGCAAGAGACCCAGTACTTC. This gives the protein CASSGTTGSRQETQYF.

This chain uses TRBV10-3 with TRBJ2-5, with TRBD1 matching 9 bases. Judging by the DNA end, TRBJ2-7 fits better; the J call may be wrong. CDR3 length: 13 residues. Per germline, CDR1 ENHRY and CDR2 SYGVKD. CDR3 loop: CAIKLGQGYEQYF. CDR3 sequence (DNA): TGTGCCATCAAGTTGGGACAGGGCTACGAGCAGTACTTC.

The CDR3 DNA follows: TGTGCCAGCAGCCCGGGACTAGCGGGAGATACGCAGTATTTT. Amino acid sequence: CASSPGLAGDTQYF. This chain connects TRBV5-4 to TRBJ2-3; 12 bases line up with TRBD2. The CDR3 contains 14 residues. V lost 4 bases to trimming and J lost 5 bases; unmatched junction nucleotides: 2. Germline V CDR1 and CDR2: SGHNT, YYREEE (reference sequence).

This chain links TRBV6-5 with TRBJ2-7; TRBD2 matches at 7 bases. V lost 6 bases, J lost 2 bases, and 7 bases stayed unmatched. Germline values: CDR1 MNHEY, CDR2 SVGAGI. This CDR3 is 14 amino acids long. The CDR3 spells CASRSGRPPYEQYF. The CDR3 region has the DNA TGTGCCAGCAGGTCCGGGAGGCCGCCCTACGAGCAGTACTTC.

This rearrangement joins TRBV6-5 to TRBJ1-2; a possible D gene is TRBD1 (5 bases). CDR3 length: 12 residues. V lost 2 bases and J 7 bases, leaving 8 bases between the germline ends. Germline V lookup: CDR1 MNHEY, CDR2 SVGAGI. The CDR3 reads CASSYGGSGYTF. In DNA, the CDR3 is TGTGCCAGCAGTTACGGGGGGTCTGGCTACACCTTC.

V usage is TRBV10-1 and J usage is TRBJ1-2, with 11 bases that match TRBD1. From germline, CDR1 is WNHNN and CDR2 SYGVQD (reference sequence). The CDR3 is made up of 13 amino acids. V was pared by 7 bases and J by 6 bases, with 4 bases of the junction left unmatched. CDR3 coding DNA: TGCGCCAGCACTACGGGACAGGGGGATGGCTACACCTTC. Protein sequence: CASTTGQGDGYTF.

The chain recombines TRBV9 with TRBJ2-4; D gene unclear. CDR1 SGDLS and CDR2 YYNGEE come from the germline V gene. With 0 bases removed from V and 5 bases from J, the gap between germline ends came to 9 bases. This CDR3 has 14 residues. CDR3 nucleotide sequence: TGTGCCAGCAGCGTAGGGTCCACGGAAAACATTCAGTACTTC. The encoded protein is CASSVGSTENIQYF.

This clone was seen just once. The CDR3, as DNA: TGTGCCAGCAGTGCCTGGGACAGGGAATATAGAAGGGGCAATCAGCCCCAGCATTTT. This gives the protein CASSAWDREYRRGNQPQHF. The rearrangement joins TRBV6-4 to TRBJ1-5; 9 bases agree with TRBD1. The CDR3 extends over 19 amino acids. Germline V gene lookup returns CDR1 MRHNA and CDR2 SNTAGT. After removal of 4 bases from V and 2 bases from J, the junction contained 15 bases not matched to a gene.